Reported below is one TCR beta chain. The germline gene is not matched at one end of the junction; a read error may be the cause. The protocol was immunoSEQ multiplex PCR, while the TCRdb copy is restricted to in-frame clones and leaves out a portion. The table records some 110,000 clones, roughly nine tenths of them present only once. The sample is drawn from a study of T cell changes during pregnancy in multiple sclerosis. The CDR3 spans 15 residues. Germline values: CDR1 SNHLY, CDR2 FYNNEI. The source of this sequence is a female donor with multiple sclerosis, enrolled in a pregnancy study. This specimen was peripheral blood, taken before pregnancy. V is TRBV2 and J is TRBJ2-7; 7 nucleotides match TRBD1. CDR3 loop: CASSVQGTASHEQYF. The DNA for the CDR3 is TGTGCCAGCAGTGTACAGGGGACAGCCTCCCACGAGCAGTACTTC.